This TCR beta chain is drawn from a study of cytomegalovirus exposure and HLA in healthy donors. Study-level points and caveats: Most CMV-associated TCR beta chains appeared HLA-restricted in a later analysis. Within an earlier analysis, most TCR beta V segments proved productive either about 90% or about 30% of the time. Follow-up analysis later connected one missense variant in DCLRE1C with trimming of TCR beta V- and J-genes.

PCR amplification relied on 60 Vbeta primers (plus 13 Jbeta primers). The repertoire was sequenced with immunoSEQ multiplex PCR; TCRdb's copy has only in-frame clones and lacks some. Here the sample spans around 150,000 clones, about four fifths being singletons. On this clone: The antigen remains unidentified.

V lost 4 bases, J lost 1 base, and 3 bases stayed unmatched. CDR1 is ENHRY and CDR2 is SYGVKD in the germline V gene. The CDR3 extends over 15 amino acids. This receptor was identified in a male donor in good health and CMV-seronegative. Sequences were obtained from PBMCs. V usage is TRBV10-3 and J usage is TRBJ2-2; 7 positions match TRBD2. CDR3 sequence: CAISVGGKNTGELFF. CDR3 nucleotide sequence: TGTGCCATCAGTGTGGGGGGGAAGAACACCGGGGAGCTGTTTTTT.